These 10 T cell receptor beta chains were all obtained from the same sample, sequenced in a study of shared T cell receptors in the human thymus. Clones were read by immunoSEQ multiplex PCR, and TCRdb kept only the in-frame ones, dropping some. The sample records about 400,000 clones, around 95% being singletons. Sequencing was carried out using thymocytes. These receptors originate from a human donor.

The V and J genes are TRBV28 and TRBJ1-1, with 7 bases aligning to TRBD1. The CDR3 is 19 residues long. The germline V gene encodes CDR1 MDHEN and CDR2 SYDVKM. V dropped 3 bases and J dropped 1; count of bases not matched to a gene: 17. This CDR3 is CASSFPTPRDSRRNTEAFF. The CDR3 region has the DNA TGTGCCAGCAGTTTTCCCACCCCCCGGGACAGTCGCAGGAACACTGAAGCTTTCTTT. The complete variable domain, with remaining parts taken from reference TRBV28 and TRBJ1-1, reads DVKVTQSSRYLVKRTGEKVFLECVQDMDHENMFWYRQDPGLGLRLIYFSYDVKMKEKGDIPEGYSVSREKKERFSLILESASTNQTSMYLCASSFPTPRDSRRNTEAFFGQGTRLTVV.

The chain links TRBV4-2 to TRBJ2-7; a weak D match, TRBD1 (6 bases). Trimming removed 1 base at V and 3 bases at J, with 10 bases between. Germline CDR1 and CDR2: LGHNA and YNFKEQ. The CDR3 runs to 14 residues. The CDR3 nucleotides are TGTGCCAGCAGCCAAGTGGTCAGGGGCTACGAGCAGTACTTC. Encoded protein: CASSQVVRGYEQYF.

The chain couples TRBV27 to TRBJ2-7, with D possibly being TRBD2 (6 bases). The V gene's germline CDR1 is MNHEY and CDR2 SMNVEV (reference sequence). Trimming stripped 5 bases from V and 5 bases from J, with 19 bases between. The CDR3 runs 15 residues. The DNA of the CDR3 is TGTGCCAGCAGTCCCCACTCCGGGGGAGGCCACGAGCAGTACTTC. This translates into CASSPHSGGGHEQYF.

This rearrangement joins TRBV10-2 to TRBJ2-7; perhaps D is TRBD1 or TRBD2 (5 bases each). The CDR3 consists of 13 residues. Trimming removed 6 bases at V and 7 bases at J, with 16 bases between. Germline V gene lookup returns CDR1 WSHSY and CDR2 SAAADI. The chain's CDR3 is CASRLTGRGEQYF. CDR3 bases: TGCGCCAGCAGACTAACGGGGCGCGGGGAGCAGTACTTC.

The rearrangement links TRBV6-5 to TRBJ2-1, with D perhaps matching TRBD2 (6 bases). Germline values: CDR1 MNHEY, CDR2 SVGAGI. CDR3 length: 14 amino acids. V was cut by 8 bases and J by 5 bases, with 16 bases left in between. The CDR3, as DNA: TGTGCCAGCGGATGGAGGGAGAGGGACAATGAGCAGTTCTTC. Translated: CASGWRERDNEQFF.

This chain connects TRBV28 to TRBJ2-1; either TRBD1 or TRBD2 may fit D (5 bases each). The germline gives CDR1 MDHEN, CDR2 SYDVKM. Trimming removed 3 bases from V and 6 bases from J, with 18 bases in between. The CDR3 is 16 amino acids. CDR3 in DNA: TGTGCCAGCAGTTTCGGTAGGGGCGCGGGTACCAATGAGCAGTTCTTC. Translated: CASSFGRGAGTNEQFF.

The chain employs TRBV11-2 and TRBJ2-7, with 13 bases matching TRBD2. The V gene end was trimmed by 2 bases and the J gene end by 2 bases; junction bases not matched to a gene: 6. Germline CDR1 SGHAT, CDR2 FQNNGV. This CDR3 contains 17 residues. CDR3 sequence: CASSLRTSGSVAYEQYF. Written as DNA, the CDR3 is TGTGCCAGCAGCTTACGGACTAGCGGGAGCGTTGCCTACGAGCAGTACTTC.

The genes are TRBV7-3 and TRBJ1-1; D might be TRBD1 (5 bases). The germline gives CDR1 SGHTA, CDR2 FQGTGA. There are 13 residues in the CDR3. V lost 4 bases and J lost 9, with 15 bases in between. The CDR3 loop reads CASSSGTRGQAFF. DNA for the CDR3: TGTGCCAGCAGCTCCGGGACTAGGGGACAAGCTTTCTTT.

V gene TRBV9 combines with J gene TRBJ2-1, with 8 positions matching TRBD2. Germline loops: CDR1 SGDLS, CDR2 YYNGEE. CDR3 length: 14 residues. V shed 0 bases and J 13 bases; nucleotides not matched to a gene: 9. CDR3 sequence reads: CASSVGTWGLDQFF. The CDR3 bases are TGTGCCAGCAGCGTAGGAACTTGGGGACTAGATCAGTTCTTC. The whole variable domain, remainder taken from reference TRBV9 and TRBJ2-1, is DSGVTQTPKHLITATGQRVTLRCSPRSGDLSVYWYQQSLDQGLQFLIQYYNGEERAKGNILERFSAQQFPDLHSELNLSSLELGDSALYFCASSVGTWGLDQFFGPGTRLTVL.

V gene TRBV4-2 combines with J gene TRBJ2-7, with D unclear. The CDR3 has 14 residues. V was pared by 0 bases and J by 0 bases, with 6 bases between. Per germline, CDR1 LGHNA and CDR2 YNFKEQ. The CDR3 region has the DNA TGTGCCAGCAGCCAAGATACGGACTCCTACGAGCAGTACTTC. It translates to CASSQDTDSYEQYF.